This T cell receptor beta chain was captured in a study of T cells after yellow fever vaccination. This clonotype was recorded a few times. As yet, its antigen is unknown. V shed 3 bases, J shed 2 bases, and the junction held 5 bases outside the gene matches. Germline CDR1 DFQATT, CDR2 SNEGSKA (reference sequence). The CDR3 spans 15 residues. Production of TCR cDNA was by 5'RACE template switching, which also added a universal primer site and UMIs. A single record per CDR3 protein comes from TCRdb applying MiXCR to the 5' RACE reads. Among 250,000 to 300,000 distinct CDR3 sequences, 10% to 15% were seen once, and the ten largest hold about 0.54%. Findings of the study overall: Overlap between CD4 and CD8 compartments was detected for a small share of clonotypes.

Source: CD4+ T cells sorted from PBMCs, taken 45 days after the yellow fever booster vaccination. The receptor's source is a man under 40 who received the YFV17D yellow fever vaccine. The J gene is TRBJ2-1, the V gene TRBV20-1; 9 bases fit TRBD2. CDR3 nucleotide sequence: TGCAGTGCTAGGGAAAGCGGGAGGCCCTACAATGAGCAGTTCTTC. This sequence encodes CSARESGRPYNEQFF.